This note documents a single T cell receptor (beta chain) sequence. This clonotype showed up just once. The target of this receptor is not known. No per-base quality is available; no much larger clone lies one base away. Libraries came from 5' RACE. Sequencer: Illumina HiSeq 2500. A second 7 to 11 cycle PCR used a sample-barcoded 5' primer and a J-beta primer mix. A template-switch 5' adaptor carrying 12 random nucleotides introduced a unique molecular identifier onto each TCR beta cDNA molecule. Each sample yielded at least 2.5 million CDR3-containing paired-end reads. First-strand cDNA was synthesized from all RNA with the Mint cDNA synthesis kit, primed by a TRBC-specific oligonucleotide. Following uracil-DNA glycosylase treatment, all cDNA underwent a first 18-cycle PCR with the universal primers M1SS and BC2_uni_R. Turning to the authors' computational methods: For normalization, 1 million high-quality reads, each with a distinct molecular identifier, were randomly selected from each sample. Reads with shared molecular identifiers were discarded instead of being binned into consensus sequences. MiTCR, run with a Q25 quality threshold and the strictest error-elimination algorithm, handled CDR3 identification, clonotype clustering and error correction. A nonparametric unseen species model with Euler transformation was used to estimate lower-bound total TCR beta diversity. TCRdb trimmed the raw reads at Q25, called clones with MiXCR and kept productive beta chains. CDR3 protein duplicates are merged, each entry listing the most common genes and DNA. The V and J calls, along with clone size, are taken from TCRdb and not from the paper's own processing. The sample table contains 850,000 to 1,300,000 distinct CDR3 sequences; only one count was recorded for 40% to 50% of them. The biggest ten clones account for approximately 20% of the sample.

Systemically healthy Caucasian individuals from Russia, about 38 in total and aged roughly 6 to 90 years, were included as donors. Around 10 milliliters of peripheral blood were collected from each donor into EDTA-treated Vacutainer tubes. Ficoll-Paque density-gradient centrifugation was used to isolate PBMCs, with at least 6.5 million per sample. Trizol reagent was used to extract total RNA from PBMCs, with at least 6 micrograms per sample. The percentages of naive CD45RAhigh/CD27high T cells were determined by flow cytometry on a PBMC aliquot from every donor. The data are from a study of blood T cells in healthy people across ages (dated by TCRdb to between 2014 and 2016). Regarding the complete study: Template switching captured roughly one uniquely barcoded TCR beta cDNA molecule per two T cells in model experiments. Age-related changes in TCR beta repertoire diversity were measured in the study by deep sequencing normalized with unique cDNA molecular identifiers. Donors were grouped into four age groups: young (average approximately 16 years), middle-aged (39), aged (over 55) and long-lived (roughly 80). Donors of different ages were randomly distributed across sequencing lanes to avoid experimental bias. Using the same blood draw, the study looked at two additional independent replicas of 1 million unique cDNA reads for two donors, one aged 18 to 30 and the other aged 80 or older.

CDR1 and CDR2 were assigned from the germline V gene as LGHNT and FRNRAP. Relative to germline, V is 5 bases shorter and J is 3 bases shorter, with 10 bases between their ends. The CDR3 contains 13 residues, cysteine and phenylalanine counted. Here the CDR3 DNA is all that survives: 39 bases in frame from base 1. Overall study outcomes, separate from this receptor: Observed TCR beta diversity correlated strongly with the percentage of naive T cells measured by flow cytometry. As age increased, observed TCR beta diversity per million T cells dropped in a roughly linear way, and a significant reduction was already evident by age about 40. Compared with the aged group, the long-lived group had more naive CD4+ T cells, fewer expanded clones and increased TCR diversity, suggesting age selection. Conclusive comparison of naive and antigen-experienced compartments was prevented by the profiling of bulk unsorted PBMCs. Estimates of total diversity based on one million sequenced T cells were regarded as lower bounds and as underestimates. Donor CMV infection status was unknown, potentially confounding age-related changes in expanded clonotypes.

This sequence uses TRBV12-5 and TRBJ1-1, with the identity of the D gene unclear. The receptor was derived from a woman aged 55-69 years in good health. The sequencing sample was made of blood. The DNA sequence reads TGTGCTAGTGGTCCAACCACGCACACTGAAGCTTTCTTT. It codes for CASGPTTHTEAFF.